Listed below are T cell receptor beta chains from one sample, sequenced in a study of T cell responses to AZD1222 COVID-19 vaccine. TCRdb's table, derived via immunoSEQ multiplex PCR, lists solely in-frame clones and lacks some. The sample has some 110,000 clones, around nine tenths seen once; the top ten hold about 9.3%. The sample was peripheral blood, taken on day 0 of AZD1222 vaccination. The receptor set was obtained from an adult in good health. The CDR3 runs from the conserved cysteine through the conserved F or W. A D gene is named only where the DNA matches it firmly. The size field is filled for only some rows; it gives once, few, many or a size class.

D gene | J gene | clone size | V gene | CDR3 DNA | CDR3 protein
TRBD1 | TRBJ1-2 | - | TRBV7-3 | TGTGCCAGCAGCTGGCGGGGACAGGGGGATGGCTACACCTTC | CASSWRGQGDGYTF
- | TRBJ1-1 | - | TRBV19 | TGTGCCACCGGAAGAGGGGCGGTGGACACTGAAGCTTTCTTT | CATGRGAVDTEAFF
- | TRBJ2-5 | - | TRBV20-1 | TGCAGTGTGTATTCTCAGACCCAGTACTTC | CSVYSQTQYF
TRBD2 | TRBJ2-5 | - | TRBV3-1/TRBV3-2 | TGTGCCAGCAGCCTCCGGACTAGCAAAGAGACCCAGTACTTC | CASSLRTSKETQYF
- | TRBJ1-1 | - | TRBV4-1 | TGCGCCAGCAGCCATTTGTCCAACACTGAAGCTTTCTTT | CASSHLSNTEAFF
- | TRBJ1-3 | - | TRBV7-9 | TGTGCCAGCAGGATGGACCTAAGCTCTGGAAACACCATATATTTT | CASRMDLSSGNTIYF
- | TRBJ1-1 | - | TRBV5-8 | TGTGCCAGCAGCCTGGACGGGCTGAACACTGAAGCTTTCTTT | CASSLDGLNTEAFF
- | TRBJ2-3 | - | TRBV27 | TGTGCCAGCAGTTTCGGGGCAGGCACAGATACGCAGTATTTT | CASSFGAGTDTQYF
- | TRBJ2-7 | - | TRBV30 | TGTGCCTGGAGTCCTCCGGGGCGCTACGAGCAGTACTTC | CAWSPPGRYEQYF
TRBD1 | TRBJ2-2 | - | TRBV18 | TGTGCCAGCTCACCGACCGGGACAGGGTCTATCGGGGAGCTGTTTTTT | CASSPTGTGSIGELFF
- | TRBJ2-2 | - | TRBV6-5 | TGTGCCAGCAGGGGGACAACGAACACCGGGGAGCTGTTTTTT | CASRGTTNTGELFF
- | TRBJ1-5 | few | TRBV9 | TGTGCCAGCAGCGTAGGACAGACGGATCAGCCCCAGCATTTT | CASSVGQTDQPQHF
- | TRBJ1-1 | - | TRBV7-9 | TGTGCCAGCAGCTTCGGGAACACTGAAGCTTTCTTT | CASSFGNTEAFF
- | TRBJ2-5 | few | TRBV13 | TGTGCCAGCAGCGGTGGTCAAGAGACCCAGTACTTC | CASSGGQETQYF
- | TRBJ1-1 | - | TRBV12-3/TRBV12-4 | TGTGCCAGCAACATAGGGGCAGGTCCGGCTTTCTTT | CASNIGAGPAFF
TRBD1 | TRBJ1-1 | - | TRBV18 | TGTGCCAGCTCACTAGAGACAGGGTCCACTGAAGCTTTCTTT | CASSLETGSTEAFF
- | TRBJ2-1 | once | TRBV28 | TGTGCCAGCCTAGGAGTAAATGAGCAGTTCTTC | CASLGVNEQFF
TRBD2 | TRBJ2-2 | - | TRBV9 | TGTGCCAGCAGCGTAGATGAGACTAGCGCGAACACCGGGGAGCTGTTTTTT | CASSVDETSANTGELFF
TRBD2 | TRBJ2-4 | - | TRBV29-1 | TGCAGCGTTCTCATTCCCGGGGGGGACATTCAGTACTTC | CSVLIPGGDIQYF
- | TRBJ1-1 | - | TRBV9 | TGTGCCAGCAGCGTAGCAGGGGAGAACACTGAAGCTTTCTTT | CASSVAGENTEAFF
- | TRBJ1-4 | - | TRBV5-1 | TGCGCCAGCAGCTTGAGGGGCCATGGTTTTAATGAAAAACTGTTTTTT | CASSLRGHGFNEKLFF
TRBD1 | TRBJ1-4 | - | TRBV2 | TGTGCCAGCAGGAGGGGGCTGATTGAAAAACTGTTTTTT | CASRRGLIEKLFF
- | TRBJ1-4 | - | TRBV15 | TGTGCCACCAGCAGAGATACTGAAAAACTGTTTTTT | CATSRDTEKLFF
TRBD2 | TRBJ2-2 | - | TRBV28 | TGTGCCAGCAGTTTAAGGACTAGCGGGAGGGCGGGGGAGCTGTTTTTT | CASSLRTSGRAGELFF
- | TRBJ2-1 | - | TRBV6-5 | TGTGCCAGCAGTTACTCAAAAGGAAGTTCGTACAATGAGCAGTTCTTC | CASSYSKGSSYNEQFF
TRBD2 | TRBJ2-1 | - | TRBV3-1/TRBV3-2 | TGTGCCAGCAGCCAAGATCGACTAGCACAGTTCTTC | CASSQDRLAQFF
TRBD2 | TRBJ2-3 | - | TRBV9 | TGTGCCAGCAGCTATCTCCCGACTAGCGGCACAGATACGCAGTATTTT | CASSYLPTSGTDTQYF
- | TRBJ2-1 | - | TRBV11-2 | TGTGCCAGCAGCTTAGTCCAGTCGGCCTACAATGAGCAGTTCTTC | CASSLVQSAYNEQFF
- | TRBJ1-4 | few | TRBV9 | TGTGCCAGCAGCCTTAATAATGGAGCGCATGAAAAACTGTTTTTT | CASSLNNGAHEKLFF
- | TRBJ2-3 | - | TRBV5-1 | TGCGCCAGCAGCTCCATAAACGAGGGTACGCAGTATTTT | CASSSINEGTQYF
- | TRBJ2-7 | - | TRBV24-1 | TGTGCCACCAGTGAAGGTAGCCGAAGCTCCTACGAGCAGTACTTC | CATSEGSRSSYEQYF
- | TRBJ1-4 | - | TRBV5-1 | TGCGCCAGCAGCAGTGATGAAAAACTGTTTTTT | CASSSDEKLFF
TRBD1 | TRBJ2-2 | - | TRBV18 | TGTGCCAGCTCCCGACAGGGGGGTACTCGAGGAGTTGAGAACACCGGGGAGCTGTTTTTT | CASSRQGGTRGVENTGELFF
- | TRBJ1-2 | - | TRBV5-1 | TGCGCCAGCAGCTTGGGTCAGAACTATGGCTACACCTTC | CASSLGQNYGYTF
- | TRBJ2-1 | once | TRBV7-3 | TGTGCCAGCAGCCCCACTGTCTACTCCTACAATGAGCAGTTCTTC | CASSPTVYSYNEQFF
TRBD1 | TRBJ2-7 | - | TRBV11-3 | TGTGCCAGCCATTTGGACAGGCTGAATATGGGAGTAGAGCAGTACTTC | CASHLDRLNMGVEQYF
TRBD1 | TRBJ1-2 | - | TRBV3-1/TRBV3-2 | TGTGCCAGCAGGGAGACAGGGTCGGTTGGCTACACCTTC | CASRETGSVGYTF
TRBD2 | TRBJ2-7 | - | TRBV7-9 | TGTGCCAGCAGTTGGACTAGCGGGAGCCACGAGCAGTACTTC | CASSWTSGSHEQYF
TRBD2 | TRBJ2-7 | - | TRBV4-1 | TGCGCCAGCAGCCAAGCGGGAGGGAACGAGCAGTACTTC | CASSQAGGNEQYF
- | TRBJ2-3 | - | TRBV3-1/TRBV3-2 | TGTGCCAGCAGGCAAAGTAGCACAGATACGCAGTATTTT | CASRQSSTDTQYF
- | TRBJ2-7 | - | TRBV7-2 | TGTGCCAGCAGCTTAGGGCAGGACTACGAGCAGTACTTC | CASSLGQDYEQYF
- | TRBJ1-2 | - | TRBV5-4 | TGTGCCAGCAGCTTAATCGGCCAACCTGGCTACACCTTC | CASSLIGQPGYTF
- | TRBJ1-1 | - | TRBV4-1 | TGCGCCAGCACTAAGGGGGTTTCCAACTTGAACACTGAAGCTTTCTTT | CASTKGVSNLNTEAFF
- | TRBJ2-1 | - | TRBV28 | TGTGCCCCAGCAGTTTGCGAGGAGACGAAAAAGGGGGTAGTTCTCTACAATGAGCAGTTCTTC | CAPAVCEETKKGVVLYNEQFF
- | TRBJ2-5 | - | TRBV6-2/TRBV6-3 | TGTGCCAGCAGTTACATCAGGGAGGAGACCCAGTACTTC | CASSYIREETQYF
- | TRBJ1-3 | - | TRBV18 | TGTGCCAGCTCACCCGCGACGGCTGGAAACACCATATATTTT | CASSPATAGNTIYF
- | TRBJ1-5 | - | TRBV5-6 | TGTGCCAGCAGCTTGAGGGGGAGGGAGCCCCAGCATTTT | CASSLRGREPQHF
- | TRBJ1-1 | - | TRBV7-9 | TGTGCCAGCAGCCCGCTGACCGTCGAAGCTTTCTTT | CASSPLTVEAFF
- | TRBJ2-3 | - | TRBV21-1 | TGTGCCAGCAGCAATTCGGCCGGGACTAGCGGGACTAACACAGATACGCAGTATTTT | CASSNSAGTSGTNTDTQYF
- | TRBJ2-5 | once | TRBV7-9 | TGTGCCAGCAGCACTTACCGGGCCCAAGGAGGGGAGACCCAGTACTTC | CASSTYRAQGGETQYF
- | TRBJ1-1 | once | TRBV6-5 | TGTGCCAGCAGTTACTCGCTTATGTTCGCTGAAGCTTTCTTT | CASSYSLMFAEAFF
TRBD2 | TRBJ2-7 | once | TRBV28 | TGTGCCAGCAGTTTATCCCCTAGCGGGAGGGAACACGAGCAGTACTTC | CASSLSPSGREHEQYF
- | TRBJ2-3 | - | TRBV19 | TGTGCCAGTAGTATCTTTCTCACAGATACGCAGTATTTT | CASSIFLTDTQYF
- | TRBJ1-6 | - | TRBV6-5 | TGTTCCCCGCCGGATAGAGCCCGGGATTCACCCCTCCACTTT | CSPPDRARDSPLHF
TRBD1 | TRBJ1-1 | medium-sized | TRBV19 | TGTGCCAGTACCAAGGGACAGGGGAACACTGAAGCTTTCTTT | CASTKGQGNTEAFF
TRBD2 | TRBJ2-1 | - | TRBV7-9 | TGTGCCAGCAGCTTAGGTAGCGGGAGGGTTCTCAATGAGCAGTTCTTC | CASSLGSGRVLNEQFF